This T cell receptor beta chain was documented in a study of shared clonotypes between healthy human individuals (dated by TCRdb to about 2020). For context, the study as a whole: Three men and two women, aged 18 to 49 years, made up the cohort. Per donor, leukapheresis produced somewhere between about 0.8 and 9 billion PBMCs. For each donor, three plates each were used for CD4 naive and CD4 memory, two plates were used for CD8 naive, and one plate was used for CD8 memory. To increase sequencing depth and limit assay-specific biases, TCR repertoire library preparation and sequencing were carried out by different laboratories using diverse techniques. The study deeply sequenced blood TCR repertoires of five healthy adults to estimate repertoire size and the extent of clonotype sharing between individuals.

General study outcomes and caveats: Because the study included only a small number of donors, the genetic and exposure-history diversity represented was limited. Pairwise subsampling led to the expectation that sequencing depth would affect the degree of clonotype sharing among donors. Across a handful of donors, about 4.5% of naive CD4, more than 3% of naive CD8, 2.3% of memory CD4, and 0.4% to 0.45% of memory CD8 clonotypes were shared. Compared with non-shared clonotypes, the clonotypes found in all four sorted-subset donors had higher generation probabilities. Only blood was sampled, and tissue TCR repertoires likely differ from those in blood. Naive subsets generally had larger estimated clonotype richness than memory subsets did. Rarefaction of sorted-subset datasets indicated incomplete sequencing despite the large sequencing depth.

About this clone itself: Its antigen is not yet known. Base qualities are missing; no much larger clone stands one base away.

Using the deep immunoSEQ assay, TCR CDR3 regions were amplified from genomic DNA by multiplex PCR. Extracted genomic DNA from each cell subset was distributed evenly across all wells of several immunoSEQ 96-well plates, and each plate was treated as a replicate. For sorted subsets, 200 to 250 ng of genomic DNA, equivalent to tens of thousands of T cell genomes, went into each replicate PCR. Purified libraries were quantified with a Qubit 3.0 fluorometer, sized on a Bioanalyzer 2100, and re-quantified with the KAPA Library Quantification kit. Every immunoSEQ 96-well plate was sequenced on a dedicated single-read 150-cycle Illumina NextSeq 550 flow cell. The source study handled its data this way. The immunoSEQ output contained only junctional sequences without quality scores, so filtering could not match that applied to full-length reads. Sequences were annotated with PyIR, a Python wrapper for IgBLAST v1.9, and V/J genes and CDR3 were assigned using IMGT germline references. Reads were removed for weak V/J assignments (E-value above 1e-6), missing CDR3, stop codons, out-of-frame junctions, or ambiguous translated residues. V3J clonotypes were defined as sequences sharing the same inferred V gene, J gene, and CDR3 amino acid sequence. Percentage overlap between repertoires was computed as shared unique clonotypes divided by the size of the smaller repertoire. RTK rarefaction, the Chao1 estimator, and Recon v2.1 estimates of unobserved clonotypes were used to assess repertoire richness. For all TCRbeta clonotypes obtained by the gDNA method from a few donors, generation probabilities were computed with OLGA. Not all clones reach the TCRdb copy of this immuneACCESS table, which keeps in-frame sequences only. Checked studies attribute under half of the gap to unresolved V genes and leave the rest unexplained. The V and J calls and clone size are taken from that table; D and trimming were inferred from the DNA. This sample comprises about 380,000 clones, about 96% of them detected only once. The ten top clones hold approximately 0.32% of the sample.

Donors were healthy HIV-negative adults with no recently reported acute infections or vaccinations. Only Caucasian adults living in Nashville, Tennessee, USA were represented among the donors. The CD8 memory samples were a combination of magnetically selected CD45RO+ cells and CCR7-negative CD45RA+ effector memory (TemRA) cells. After blood collection by leukapheresis, PBMCs were isolated using Ficoll-Histopaque density gradient centrifugation and then cryopreserved in the vapor phase of liquid nitrogen. Analytical flow cytometry was used to check the purity and quantity of each magnetically sorted T cell population. Each sorted fraction had its genomic DNA isolated and then quantified by UV absorbance on a Nanodrop 2000c. From V the trimming removes 8 bases and from J it removes 4 bases, while the gene matches leave 12 bases of the junction unaccounted for. Counted from cysteine to phenylalanine, this CDR3 has 15 amino acids. Left in the record is the CDR3 DNA by itself, 45 bases read in frame from the first base. Based on the germline V gene (reference sequence), the CDR1 and CDR2 sequences are MNHEY and SMNVEV.

The sample was memory CD8+ T cells sorted from blood. According to the study, the label for this sample's cell subset or site signals: CD45RO+ cells pooled with CCR7-negative TemRA cells. The chain uses TRBV27 and TRBJ2-7; TRBD1 fits 9 bases in the junction. The TCR originated in a man aged 30-40 years in good health. The CDR3 amino acid sequence is: CASQPGGQGKYEQYF. The sequenced DNA is TGTGCCAGCCAGCCCGGGGGACAGGGTAAATACGAGCAGTACTTC.